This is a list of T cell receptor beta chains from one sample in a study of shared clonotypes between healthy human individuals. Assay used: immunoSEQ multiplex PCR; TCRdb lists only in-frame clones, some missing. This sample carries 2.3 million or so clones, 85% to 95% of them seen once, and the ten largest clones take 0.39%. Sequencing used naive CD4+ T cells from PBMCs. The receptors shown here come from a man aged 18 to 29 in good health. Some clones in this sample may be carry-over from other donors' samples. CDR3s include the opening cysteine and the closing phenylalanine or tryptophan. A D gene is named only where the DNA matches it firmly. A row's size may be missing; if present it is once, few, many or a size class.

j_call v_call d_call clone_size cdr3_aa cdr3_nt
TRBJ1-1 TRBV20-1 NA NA CSARGPLEAFF TGCAGTGCTAGGGGGCCTTTAGAAGCTTTCTTT
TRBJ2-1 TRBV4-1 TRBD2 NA CASSQGLAGNNEQFF TGCGCCAGCAGCCAAGGGCTAGCGGGGAACAATGAGCAGTTCTTC
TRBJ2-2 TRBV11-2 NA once CASSLLANTGELFF TGTGCCAGCAGCCTACTAGCAAACACCGGGGAGCTGTTTTTT
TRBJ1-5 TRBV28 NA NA CASSIGVSNQPQHF TGTGCCAGCAGTATAGGGGTTAGCAATCAGCCCCAGCATTTT
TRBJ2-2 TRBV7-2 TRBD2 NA CASSLELADGELFF TGTGCCAGCAGCTTAGAGCTAGCGGACGGGGAGCTGTTTTTT
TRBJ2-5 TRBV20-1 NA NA CSVGKETQYF TGCAGTGTGGGGAAAGAGACCCAGTACTTC
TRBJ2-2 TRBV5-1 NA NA CASIPDLNTGELFF TGCGCCAGCATCCCTGATCTGAACACCGGGGAGCTGTTTTTT
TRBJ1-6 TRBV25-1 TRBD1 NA CASKKGTGDNSPLHF TGTGCCAGCAAAAAGGGGACAGGGGATAATTCACCCCTCCACTTT
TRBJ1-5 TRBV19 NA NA CASSEQHQPQHF TGTGCCAGTAGTGAACAGCATCAGCCCCAGCATTTT
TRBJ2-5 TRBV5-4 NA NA CASSARSGSQQETQYF TGTGCCAGCAGCGCTCGGTCGGGCAGTCAACAAGAGACCCAGTACTTC
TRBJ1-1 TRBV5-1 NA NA CASSFRVAGVVGTEAFF TGCGCCAGCAGCTTCAGGGTGGCCGGGGTCGTGGGGACTGAAGCTTTCTTT
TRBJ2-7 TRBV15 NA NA CATSREIFSRGTAYEQYF TGTGCCACCAGCAGAGAGATCTTCAGTCGGGGGACAGCCTACGAGCAGTACTTC
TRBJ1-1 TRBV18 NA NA CATLGRGASEAFF TGTGCCACCCTCGGGAGGGGAGCGAGTGAAGCTTTCTTT
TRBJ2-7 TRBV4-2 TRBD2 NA CASSRKSTSGPGTRTYEQYF TGTGCCAGCAGCCGGAAATCGACTAGCGGCCCGGGAACCCGAACTTACGAGCAGTACTTC
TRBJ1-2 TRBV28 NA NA CASRLNGGRVYGYTF TGTGCCAGCAGGTTAAATGGGGGCAGGGTCTATGGCTACACCTTC
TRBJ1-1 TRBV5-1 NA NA CASSFDTDTEAFF TGCGCCAGCAGCTTTGACACAGACACTGAAGCTTTCTTT
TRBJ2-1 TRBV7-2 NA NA CASSLAGRLPYNEQFF TGTGCCAGCAGCTTAGCTGGGCGCCTACCCTACAATGAGCAGTTCTTC
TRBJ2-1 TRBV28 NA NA CASSPHGGSNNEQFF TGTGCCAGCAGTCCCCACGGGGGTTCCAACAATGAGCAGTTCTTC
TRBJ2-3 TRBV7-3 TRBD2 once CASSLGLAGFTDTQYF TGTGCCAGCAGCCTGGGACTAGCGGGATTCACAGATACGCAGTATTTT
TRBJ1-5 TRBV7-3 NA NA CASILWGEEPICHNQPQHF TGTGCCAGCATCCTTTGGGGAGAAGAACCTATTTGCCACAATCAGCCCCAGCATTTT
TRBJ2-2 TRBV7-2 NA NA CASSLGMAGELFF TGTGCCAGCAGCTTAGGAATGGCCGGGGAGCTGTTTTTT
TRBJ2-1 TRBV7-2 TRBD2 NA CASSLWGGNEQFF TGTGCCAGCAGCTTATGGGGGGGCAATGAGCAGTTCTTC
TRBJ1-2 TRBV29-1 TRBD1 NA CSVQTGANGYTF TGCAGCGTTCAAACAGGGGCTAATGGCTACACCTTC
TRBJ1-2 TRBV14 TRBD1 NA CASSTDRVRGYTF TGTGCCAGCAGCACGGACAGGGTCAGAGGCTACACCTTC
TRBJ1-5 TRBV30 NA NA CAWKQGSYSNQPQHF TGTGCCTGGAAGCAGGGGTCCTATAGCAATCAGCCCCAGCATTTT
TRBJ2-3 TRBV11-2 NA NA CASSLELSPVTQYF TGTGCCAGCAGCTTAGAGCTCAGTCCGGTTACGCAGTATTTT
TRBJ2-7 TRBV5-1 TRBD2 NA CASSLPLAGARPYEQYF TGCGCCAGCAGCTTGCCTCTAGCGGGGGCACGCCCCTACGAGCAGTACTTC
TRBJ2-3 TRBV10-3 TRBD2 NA CAISDRTSGEVGQYF TGTGCCATCAGTGATCGCACTAGCGGGGAGGTTGGGCAGTATTTT
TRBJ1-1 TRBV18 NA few CASSSGTWGTEAFF TGTGCCAGCTCATCCGGGACTTGGGGCACTGAAGCTTTCTTT
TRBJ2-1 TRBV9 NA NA CASSPQIGPYNEQFF TGTGCCAGCAGCCCCCAAATTGGCCCCTACAATGAGCAGTTCTTC